These 5 T cell receptor beta chains were all obtained from the same sample, sequenced in a study of cytomegalovirus exposure and HLA in healthy donors. PCR employed 60 Vbeta and 13 Jbeta primers. Profiling relied on immunoSEQ multiplex PCR, and the TCRdb table lists in-frame clones only, not all of them. The repertoire includes around 150,000 clones, approximately 83% of them detected once, and around 3.9% sits in the top ten. Sequencing used PBMCs. The receptors shown here come from a man in his forties in good health and CMV-seropositive.

This chain joins TRBV5-4 and TRBJ1-3; 7 bases line up with TRBD1. Losses at the gene ends were 2 bases for V and 0 bases for J; bases not matched to a gene: 5. In germline, CDR1 is SGHNT, CDR2 YYREEE (reference sequence). The CDR3 has 16 amino acids. The CDR3 is CASSFKGATSGNTIYF. The CDR3, as DNA: TGTGCCAGCAGCTTCAAGGGGGCGACCTCTGGAAACACCATATATTTT.

The chain combines TRBV5-5 with TRBJ2-6; weak D call: TRBD1 (5 bases). Looked up from germline, CDR1 is SGHKS and CDR2 is YYEKEE (reference sequence). The CDR3 has 18 residues. Trimming left V 0 bases short and J 2 bases short, with 15 bases between. Here the CDR3 reads CASSLDGRVGPGANVLTF. The CDR3 DNA reads TGTGCCAGCAGCTTGGATGGCAGGGTGGGCCCTGGGGCCAACGTCCTGACTTTC. Full variable domain (outside the CDR3, taken from reference TRBV5-5 and TRBJ2-6): DAGVTQSPTHLIKTRGQQVTLRCSPISGHKSVSWYQQVLGQGPQFIFQYYEKEERGRGNFPDRFSARQFPNYSSELNVNALLLGDSALYLCASSLDGRVGPGANVLTFGAGSRLTVL.

In its sample, this clone was seen once. The rearrangement uses TRBV7-9 and TRBJ2-6; maybe TRBD1 (5 bases). Germline lookup yields CDR1 SEHNR and CDR2 FQNEAQ (reference sequence). V was shortened by 4 bases and J by 2 bases, with 15 bases between the two germline ends. This CDR3 contains 17 residues. CDR3 region: CASSSGISGTGANVLTF. The CDR3 nucleotides read TGTGCCAGCAGCTCAGGGATATCAGGGACTGGGGCCAACGTCCTGACTTTC.

The V gene is TRBV7-3, the J gene TRBJ1-5; the match to TRBD1 covers 9 bases. J gave up 6 bases and V 9 bases, and 15 bases lay outside the gene matches. The germline gives CDR1 SGHTA, CDR2 FQGTGA. The CDR3 is 16 amino acids. This chain's CDR3 is CARVPTGTGFFQPQHF. The CDR3 DNA reads as TGTGCCAGGGTTCCTACCGGGACAGGGTTTTTTCAGCCCCAGCATTTT. Drawing the rest from reference TRBV7-3 and TRBJ1-5, the complete variable domain is GAGVSQTPSNKVTEKGKYVELRCDPISGHTALYWYRQSLGQGPEFLIYFQGTGAADDSGLPNDRFFAVRPEGSVSTLKIQRTERGDSAVYLCARVPTGTGFFQPQHFGDGTRLSIL.

The chain carries TRBV25-1 and TRBJ2-7, with a possible D match to TRBD1 (6 bases). The V end lost 4 bases, the J end lost 7 bases, and 14 bases lay between the germline ends. The CDR3 contains 13 residues. Looked up from germline, CDR1 is MGHDK and CDR2 is SYGVNS. The CDR3 bases are TGTGCCAGCAGTGTCCAGGGGAATTCGGAGCAGTACTTC. Amino acids: CASSVQGNSEQYF.